This T cell receptor beta chain was identified in a study of yellow fever vaccine responses in identical twins. Broader study findings: Twins reportedly showed a vaccine T cell response that seemed partly convergent and partly personalized.

TCRdb reanalysed the RT-PCR reads using MiXCR and keeps one entry per CDR3 protein. The table shows about 2,100 distinct CDR3 sequences, with about 80% occurring only once. The CDR3 is 16 residues long. Germline V gene data show CDR1 as SQVTM and CDR2 as ANQGSEA. V lost 5 bases to trimming and J lost 2 bases; unmatched junction nucleotides: 11. As regards this clonotype: Its antigen is as yet unknown.

The receptor was derived from a woman aged 18-30 years who received the yellow fever vaccine. This chain joins TRBV29-1 and TRBJ2-1, with 8 positions matching TRBD1. The source was T cells from blood (PBMCs), unsorted or a sorted subset (not recorded which), collected before or after yellow fever vaccination (not recorded which). The CDR3 sequence is CSVNGPQGGTYNEQFF. The CDR3 nucleotides read TGCAGCGTTAATGGTCCACAGGGGGGAACCTACAATGAGCAGTTCTTC.